This TCR beta chain came from a study of blood T cells in healthy people across ages. Germline CDR1 reads SGHRS; CDR2 reads YFSETQ. The CDR3 extends over 13 amino acids. V was clipped by 4 bases and J by 4 bases, with 9 bases between them. Broader study findings: Observed TCR beta diversity showed a strong correlation with the percentage of naive T cells as measured by flow cytometry.

The sample holds many counts of this clonotype. Antigen specificity is unknown. Each individual donor underwent a draw of ten milliliters of peripheral blood. Per individual sample, total RNA of at least 5 micrograms was extracted. The second PCR ran about 6 to 11 cycles with a sample-barcoded 5' primer and J-beta primers. With 12 random nucleotides, a template-switch adaptor tagged each individual cDNA molecule. TCRdb used MiXCR to reprocess the 5' RACE reads, holding one entry per CDR3 protein. The sample shows about 1.6 million distinct CDR3 sequences, about 31% of them seen only once. This clonotype originated in a woman aged 30 to 39 in good health. Specimen: blood. The chain couples TRBV5-1 to TRBJ2-1; D might be TRBD1 or TRBD2, each matching 5 bases. This CDR3 reads CASSRDGYNEQFF. The CDR3 bases are TGCGCCAGCAGCCGGGACGGTTACAATGAGCAGTTCTTC.